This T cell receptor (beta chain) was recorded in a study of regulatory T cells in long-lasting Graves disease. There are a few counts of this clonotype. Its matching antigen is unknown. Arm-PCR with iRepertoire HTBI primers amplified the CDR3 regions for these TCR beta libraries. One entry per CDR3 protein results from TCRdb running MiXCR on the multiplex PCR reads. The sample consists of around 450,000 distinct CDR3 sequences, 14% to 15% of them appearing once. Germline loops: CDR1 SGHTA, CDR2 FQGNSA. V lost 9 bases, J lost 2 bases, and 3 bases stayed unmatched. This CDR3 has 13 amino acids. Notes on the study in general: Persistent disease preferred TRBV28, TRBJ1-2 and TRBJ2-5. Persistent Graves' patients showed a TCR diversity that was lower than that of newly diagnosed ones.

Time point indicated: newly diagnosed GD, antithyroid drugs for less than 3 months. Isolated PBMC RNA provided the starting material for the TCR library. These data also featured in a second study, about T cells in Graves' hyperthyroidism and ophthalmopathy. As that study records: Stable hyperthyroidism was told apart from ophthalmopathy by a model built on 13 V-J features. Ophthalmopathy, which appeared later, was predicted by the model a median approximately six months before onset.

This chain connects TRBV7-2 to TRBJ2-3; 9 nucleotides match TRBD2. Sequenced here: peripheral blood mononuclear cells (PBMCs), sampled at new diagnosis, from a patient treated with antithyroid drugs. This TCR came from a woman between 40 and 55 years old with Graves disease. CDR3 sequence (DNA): TGTGCCAGTGCTAGCGGGGTCACAGATACGCAGTATTTT. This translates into CASASGVTDTQYF.